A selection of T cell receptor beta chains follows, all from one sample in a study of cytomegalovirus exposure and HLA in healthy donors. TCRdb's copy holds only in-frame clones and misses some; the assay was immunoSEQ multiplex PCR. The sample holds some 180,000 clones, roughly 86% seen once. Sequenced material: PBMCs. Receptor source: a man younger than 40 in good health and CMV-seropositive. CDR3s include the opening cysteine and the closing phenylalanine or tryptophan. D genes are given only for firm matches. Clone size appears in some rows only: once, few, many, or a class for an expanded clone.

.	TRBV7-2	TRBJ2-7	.	TGTGCCAGCAGCAACCCGGGACTTCCCCTCGAGCAGTACTTC	CASSNPGLPLEQYF
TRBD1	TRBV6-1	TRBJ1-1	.	TGTGCCAGCAGTGATGACAGGGGGCCTGAAGCTTTCTTT	CASSDDRGPEAFF
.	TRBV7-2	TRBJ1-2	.	TGTGCCAGCAGCTTAGACGGGGATGGCTACACCTTC	CASSLDGDGYTF
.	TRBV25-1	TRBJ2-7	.	TGTGCCAGCAGTGAGACAGTCTACGAGCAGTACTTC	CASSETVYEQYF
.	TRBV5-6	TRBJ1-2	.	TGTGCCAGCAGTCTAGGGACATCGCCTGGCTACACCTTC	CASSLGTSPGYTF
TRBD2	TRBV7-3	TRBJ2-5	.	TGTGCCAGCAGCTTCTCTAGCGGGACAGAGACCCAGTACTTC	CASSFSSGTETQYF
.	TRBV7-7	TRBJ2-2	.	TGTGCCAGCAGCCCGGACCTTAACACCGGGGAGCTGTTTTTT	CASSPDLNTGELFF
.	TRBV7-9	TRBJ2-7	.	TGTGCCAGCAGCTTAGGAACCTACGAGCAGTACTTC	CASSLGTYEQYF
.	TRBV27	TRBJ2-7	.	TGTGCCAGCAGTCCCTATCCGGGACCGGGGAGCTCCTACGAGCAGTACTTC	CASSPYPGPGSSYEQYF
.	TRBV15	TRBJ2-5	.	TGTGCCACCAGCAGAGGCGGCCTAACAGGGACAGAGACCCAGTACTTC	CATSRGGLTGTETQYF
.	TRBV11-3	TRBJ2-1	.	TGTGCCAGCAGCCCGCGCCGTGGGGCCGGAAATGAGCAGTTCTTC	CASSPRRGAGNEQFF
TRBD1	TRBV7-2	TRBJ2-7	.	TGTGCCAGCAGCTTCCCCCCGGGACAGGGGGCGCTTGAGCAGTACTTC	CASSFPPGQGALEQYF
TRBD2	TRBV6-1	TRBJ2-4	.	TGTGCCAGCACTAGCGGGGGAGCGGGGGACATTCAGTACTTC	CASTSGGAGDIQYF
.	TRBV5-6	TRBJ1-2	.	TGTGCCAGCAGCCTAACGCCCTTTCGGTACACCTTC	CASSLTPFRYTF
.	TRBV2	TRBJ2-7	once	TGTGCCAGCGGCTTTCAATCCTACGAGCAGTACTTC	CASGFQSYEQYF
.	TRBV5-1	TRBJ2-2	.	TGCGCCAGCAGCTTGGCCGGGGCGCACACCGGGGAGCTGTTTTTT	CASSLAGAHTGELFF
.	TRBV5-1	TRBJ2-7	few	TGCGCCAGCAGCTTGGCGTCCGACTACGAGCAGTACTTC	CASSLASDYEQYF
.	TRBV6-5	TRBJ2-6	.	TGTGCCAGCAGTTACACCCGGGCCTCTGGGGCCAACGTCCTGACTTTC	CASSYTRASGANVLTF
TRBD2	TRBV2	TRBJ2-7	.	TGTGCCAGCAGTGAAAGGTCCAGCGGGAGACGGTACGAGCAGTACTTC	CASSERSSGRRYEQYF
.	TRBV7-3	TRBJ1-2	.	TGTGCCAGCAGCTTAACTGCTTCAGGGGCGAGTGAGAATGGCTACACCTTC	CASSLTASGASENGYTF
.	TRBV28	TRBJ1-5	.	TGTGCCAGCAGACCCCCGGGACTCAGCAATCAGCCCCAGCATTTT	CASRPPGLSNQPQHF
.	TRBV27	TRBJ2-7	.	TGTGCCAGCAGTTCCTTAAGCGTATTCCCCAGGGAGCAGTACTTC	CASSSLSVFPREQYF
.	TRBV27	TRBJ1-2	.	TGTGCCAGCAGGACAACGGGAGGGGGTAGTAGCTACACCTTC	CASRTTGGGSSYTF
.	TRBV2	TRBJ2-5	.	TGTGCCAGTCTCTCCTACCAAGAGACCCAGTACTTC	CASLSYQETQYF
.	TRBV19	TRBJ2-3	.	TGTGCCAGTGGAGGGGGTTACATTTGGGAGGGAGACACAGATACGCAGTATTTT	CASGGGYIWEGDTDTQYF
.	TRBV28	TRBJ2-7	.	TGTGCCAGCAGTTTGGGTCGAGGAGGCGAGCAGTACTTC	CASSLGRGGEQYF
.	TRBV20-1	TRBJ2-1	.	TGCAGTGCCGCGAGAAATGAGCAGTTCTTC	CSAARNEQFF
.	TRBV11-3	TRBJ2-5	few	TGTGCCAGCAGCTTCCCAGTGGGGGTAGAGACCCAGTACTTC	CASSFPVGVETQYF
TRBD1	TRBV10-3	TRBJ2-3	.	TGTGCCATAAGACTTACGGACAGGAGCACAGATACGCAGTATTTT	CAIRLTDRSTDTQYF
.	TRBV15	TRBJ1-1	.	TGTGCCACCAGCAGAGATCCAGGGAACACTGAAGCTTTCTTT	CATSRDPGNTEAFF
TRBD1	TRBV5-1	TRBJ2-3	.	TGCGCCAGCAGCTTGGGGGGACAGGGCACAGATACGCAGTATTTT	CASSLGGQGTDTQYF
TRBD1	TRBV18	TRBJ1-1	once	TGTGCCAGCTCGCCAAATAGACAGGGAAGGATGAACACTGAAGCTTTCTTT	CASSPNRQGRMNTEAFF
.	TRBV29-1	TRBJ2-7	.	TGCAGCGTTGAAGGACAGGATTACGAGCAGTACTTC	CSVEGQDYEQYF
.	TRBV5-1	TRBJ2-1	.	TGCGCCAGCAGCTTGCGGACAAGTAACAACAATGAGCAGTTCTTC	CASSLRTSNNNEQFF
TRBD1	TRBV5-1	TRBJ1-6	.	TGCGCCAGCAGGGATGGGCACAGGGGCTTCGATTCACCCCTCCACTTT	CASRDGHRGFDSPLHF
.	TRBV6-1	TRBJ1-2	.	TGTGCCAGCAGTTTGCAGGCGCATGGCTACACCTTC	CASSLQAHGYTF
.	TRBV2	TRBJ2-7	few	TGTGCCAGCTGGGGAGGGGGTAGGACCGAGCAGTACTTC	CASWGGGRTEQYF
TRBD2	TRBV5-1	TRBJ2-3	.	TGCGCCAGCAGGCCAGGACTAGCGGCTAGCACAGATACGCAGTATTTT	CASRPGLAASTDTQYF
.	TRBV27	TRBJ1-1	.	TGTGCCAGCAGCCTGCTGGGGGTAGGAAAGGACACTGAAGCTTTCTTT	CASSLLGVGKDTEAFF
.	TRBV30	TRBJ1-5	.	TGTGCCTGGAGCGGGGGGGGGAACTGGCCCCAGCATTTT	CAWSGGGNWPQHF
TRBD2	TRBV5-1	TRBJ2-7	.	TGCGCCAGCAGCCCGGAGCGGGAGGTCGACGAGCAGTACTTC	CASSPEREVDEQYF